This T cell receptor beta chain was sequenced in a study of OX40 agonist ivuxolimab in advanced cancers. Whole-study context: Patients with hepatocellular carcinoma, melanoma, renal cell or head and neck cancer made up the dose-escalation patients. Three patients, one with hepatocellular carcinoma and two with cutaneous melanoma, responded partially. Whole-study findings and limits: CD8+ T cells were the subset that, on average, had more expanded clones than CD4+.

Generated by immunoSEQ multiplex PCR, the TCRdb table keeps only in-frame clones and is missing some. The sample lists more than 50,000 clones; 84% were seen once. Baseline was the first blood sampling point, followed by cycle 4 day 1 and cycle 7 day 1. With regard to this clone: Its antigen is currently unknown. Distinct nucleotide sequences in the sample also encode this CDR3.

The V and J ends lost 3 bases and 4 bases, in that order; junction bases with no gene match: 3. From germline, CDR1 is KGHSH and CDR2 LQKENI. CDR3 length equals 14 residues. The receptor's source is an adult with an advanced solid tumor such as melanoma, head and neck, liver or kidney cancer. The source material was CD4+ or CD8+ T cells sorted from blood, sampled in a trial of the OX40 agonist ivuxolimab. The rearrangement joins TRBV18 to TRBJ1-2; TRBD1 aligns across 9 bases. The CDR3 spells CASSPGQGLYGYTF. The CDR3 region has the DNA TGTGCCAGCTCACCGGGACAGGGTCTCTATGGCTACACCTTC.